This TCR beta chain came from a study of T-cell reconstitution after alpha-beta-depleted transplantation in children. Preparation of the TCRbeta library involved a method that used unique molecular identifiers. TCRdb used MiXCR to reprocess the PCR reads, holding one entry per CDR3 protein. Here the sample spans 30,000 to 40,000 distinct CDR3 sequences, approximately 6.9% being singletons. Germline CDR1 reads SGHRS; CDR2 reads YFSETQ. With 1 base removed from V and 4 bases from J, the gap between germline ends came to 8 bases. This CDR3 is built from 13 residues. This clonotype was detected ten times or more. What it binds is not known. Study outcomes and limitations: Surviving recipient cells, namely T cells and thymic progenitors, were the source of high day-60 TCRbeta diversity in some patients. Alpha-beta T cells present about two months after transplant were reported to originate from several hundred expanded graft clones. One year post-transplant, T-cell counts and diversity were largely derived from T cells produced anew.

The clonotype originates from a child younger than two who had a stem cell transplant for acute myeloid leukemia, so the T cells may come from the graft donor. The J gene is TRBJ1-2, the V gene TRBV5-1; D not certain. The starting material was peripheral blood, obtained 60 days after TCRalphabeta/CD19-depleted stem cell transplant. The CDR3 DNA follows: TGCGCCAGCAGCTTGAGAAACAGCTATGGCTACACCTTC. Translating it yields CASSLRNSYGYTF.